This is a list of T cell receptor beta chains from one sample in a study of shared T cell receptors in the human thymus. Sequencing used immunoSEQ multiplex PCR; TCRdb keeps in-frame clones, though not all of them. The table shows approximately 730,000 clones, with 80% to 90% occurring only once. This same sample was also part of a study on human thymus T cells.

Sequencing was performed on thymocytes. All receptors come from a girl in the first two years of life with a congenital heart defect. CDR3s include the opening cysteine and the closing phenylalanine or tryptophan. The D gene is left open where the match is weak. The size entry is marked missing in some rows and otherwise reads once, few, many or a size class.

NA	TRBJ1-2	NA	TRBV27	TGTGCCAGCACGCCAACGGGGGGGGGAAACTATGGCTACACCTTC	CASTPTGGGNYGYTF
NA	TRBJ1-1	TRBD1	TRBV18	TGTGCCAGCTCACCACGGACGGGACAGGACAACCTAGCGGGAACTGAAGCTTTCTTT	CASSPRTGQDNLAGTEAFF
NA	TRBJ1-1	NA	TRBV13	TGTGCCAGCAGCTTAGGCCAGGGGCCAAACACTGAAGCTTTCTTT	CASSLGQGPNTEAFF
NA	TRBJ1-1	NA	TRBV20-1	TGCAGTGCTAGTCCCCCCGTGGCTTTCTTT	CSASPPVAFF
once	TRBJ1-2	TRBD1	TRBV28	TGTGCCAGCAGTTTGGACAGGGGCTATGGCTACACCTTC	CASSLDRGYGYTF
NA	TRBJ2-4	TRBD2	TRBV5-6	TGTGCCAGCAGCTTGTCCCCTAGCGGGGGGGCCGTGGCCAAAAACATTCAGTACTTC	CASSLSPSGGAVAKNIQYF
NA	TRBJ1-2	NA	TRBV29-1	TGCAGCACTTCGGGGGATGGCTACACCTTC	CSTSGDGYTF
NA	TRBJ1-1	TRBD1	TRBV6-5	TGTGCCAGCAGTTTTCTTCGGACAGGGCGAACTGAAGCTTTCTTT	CASSFLRTGRTEAFF
NA	TRBJ2-7	TRBD1	TRBV5-1	TGCGCCAGCAGCCCGGGACAGCCGACTCCCTACGAGCAGTACTTC	CASSPGQPTPYEQYF
NA	TRBJ1-6	TRBD1	TRBV27	TGTGCCAGCAGTTTATCGGGAACAGGGGTGTGTTCACCCCTCCACTTT	CASSLSGTGVCSPLHF
NA	TRBJ1-1	NA	TRBV23-1	TGCGCCAGCAGTCAATCGTACGGTTTGAACACTGAAGCTTTCTTT	CASSQSYGLNTEAFF
NA	TRBJ1-2	TRBD1	TRBV7-2	TGTGCCAGCAGCTACCGGGACAGGGGGCGCAACTATGGCTACACCTTC	CASSYRDRGRNYGYTF
once	TRBJ2-7	TRBD2	TRBV11-1	TGTGCCAGCAGCCTTAACCGACTAGCGGGGGTTACCTACGAGCAGTACTTC	CASSLNRLAGVTYEQYF
NA	TRBJ1-3	NA	TRBV10-2	TGCGCCAGCAGCCCCAGGCCGGGGGACACCATATATTTT	CASSPRPGDTIYF
NA	TRBJ1-4	NA	TRBV5-6	TGTGCCAGCAGCTTGTTCCGGACAGTACCGACCTTTAATGAAAAACTGTTTTTT	CASSLFRTVPTFNEKLFF
NA	TRBJ2-1	NA	TRBV6-5	TGTGCCAGCAGCCTACTAAACGGTGAGCAGTTCTTC	CASSLLNGEQFF
NA	TRBJ2-7	NA	TRBV7-9	TGTGCCAGCAGCTGGACAGCGGTACACGAGCAGTACTTC	CASSWTAVHEQYF
once	TRBJ1-3	NA	TRBV5-6	TGTGCCAGCAGCTTAAACAGGGTTTGGTATGGAAACACCATATATTTT	CASSLNRVWYGNTIYF
NA	TRBJ1-2	NA	TRBV29-1	TGCAGCGTGTACAGGGAACCCTATGGCTACACCTTC	CSVYREPYGYTF
NA	TRBJ2-2	NA	TRBV4-1	TGCGCCAGCAGCCAACATACGGGCCTCACTAGGACCGGGGAGCTGTTTTTT	CASSQHTGLTRTGELFF
NA	TRBJ1-4	NA	TRBV30	TGTGCCTGGTCCACCGGGAATTTTAATGAAAAACTGTTTTTT	CAWSTGNFNEKLFF
NA	TRBJ2-7	NA	TRBV6-1	TGTGCCAGCAGCACGGAAGGCTCTAGCTCCTACGAGCAGTACTTC	CASSTEGSSSYEQYF
NA	TRBJ1-1	NA	TRBV7-9	TGTGCCAGCAGCTTAGTTCACGCCACGGAGACTGAAGCTTTCTTT	CASSLVHATETEAFF
NA	TRBJ1-2	NA	TRBV10-2	TGCGCCAGCAGGGACAGTTCTGCCAACTATGGCTACACCTTC	CASRDSSANYGYTF
NA	TRBJ2-2	NA	TRBV30	TGTGCCTGCACTCTATACCCGGAACAGGGGAACACCGGGGAGCTGTTTTTT	CACTLYPEQGNTGELFF
once	TRBJ1-1	NA	TRBV4-3	TGCGCCAGCAGCCAATCTGGACAGAACACTGAAGCTTTCTTT	CASSQSGQNTEAFF
NA	TRBJ2-1	TRBD1	TRBV5-1	TGCGCCAGCAGTCACTCCACGACCGGGACAGTGAACAATGAGCAGTTCTTC	CASSHSTTGTVNNEQFF
NA	TRBJ1-1	NA	TRBV9	TGTGCCAGCAGCGGACTACAAACTGAAGGTCGGCACACTGAAGCTTTCTTT	CASSGLQTEGRHTEAFF
NA	TRBJ2-1	TRBD1	TRBV11-2	TGTGCCAGCAGCTTAGATTTGGACAGGGAGCCCAACAATGAGCAGTTCTTC	CASSLDLDREPNNEQFF
once	TRBJ1-1	NA	TRBV4-1	TGCGCCAGCAGCCCCCGCTTCTCGGAGGTGGGAGACACTGAAGCTTTCTTT	CASSPRFSEVGDTEAFF
NA	TRBJ2-5	NA	TRBV2	TGTGCCAAAACAAAGAGGTCCTTCACTGGGGAGAACCAAGAGACCCAGTACTTC	CAKTKRSFTGENQETQYF
NA	TRBJ1-2	NA	TRBV18	TGTGCCAGCTCACCCCCTTACAGGGATCGAGTGTATGGCTACACCTTC	CASSPPYRDRVYGYTF
NA	TRBJ1-2	NA	TRBV4-3	TGCGCCAGCAGCCAAGACTTAAGGGGCGGAGGCTACACCTTC	CASSQDLRGGGYTF
once	TRBJ2-7	NA	TRBV4-1	TGCGCCAGCAGCCATCAGGGATCCTCCTACTACGAGCAGTACTTC	CASSHQGSSYYEQYF
NA	TRBJ1-1	NA	TRBV5-1	TGCGCCAGCAGCTGGATAGGACACCCACTTGAAGCTTTCTTT	CASSWIGHPLEAFF
NA	TRBJ1-5	NA	TRBV19	TGTGCCAGTAGACACTCTACCAACGGGAATCAGCCCCAGCATTTT	CASRHSTNGNQPQHF
NA	TRBJ1-1	TRBD1	TRBV6-1	TGTGCCAGCAGTGAAGCGGGACAGGGAGAAACAAACACTGAAGCTTTCTTT	CASSEAGQGETNTEAFF
NA	TRBJ1-1	NA	TRBV5-1	TGCGCCAGCAGTCGGACGGGGGTGAACACTGAAGCTTTCTTT	CASSRTGVNTEAFF
NA	TRBJ1-3	NA	TRBV19	TGTGCCAGTAGTCCACGAGAGACAGGTTTCGGTGGAAACACCATATATTTT	CASSPRETGFGGNTIYF